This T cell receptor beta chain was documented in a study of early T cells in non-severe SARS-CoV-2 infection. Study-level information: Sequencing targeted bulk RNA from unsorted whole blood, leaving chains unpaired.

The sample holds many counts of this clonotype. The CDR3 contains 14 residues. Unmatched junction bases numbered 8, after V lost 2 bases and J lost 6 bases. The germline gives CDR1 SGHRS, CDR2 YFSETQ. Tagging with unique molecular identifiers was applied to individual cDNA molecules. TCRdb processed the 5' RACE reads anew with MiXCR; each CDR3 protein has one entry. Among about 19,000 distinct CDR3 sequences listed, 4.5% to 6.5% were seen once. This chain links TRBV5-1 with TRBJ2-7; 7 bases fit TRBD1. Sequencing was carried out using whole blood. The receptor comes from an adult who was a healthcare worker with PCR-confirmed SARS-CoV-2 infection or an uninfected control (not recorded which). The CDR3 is CASSLVSTGSEQYF. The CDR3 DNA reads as TGCGCCAGCAGCTTAGTCTCGACAGGGAGCGAGCAGTACTTC.